A selection of T cell receptor beta chains follows, all from one sample in a study of blood T cells in healthy people across ages. TCRdb reanalysed the 5' RACE reads using MiXCR and keeps one entry per CDR3 protein. The table lists more than 650,000 distinct CDR3 sequences, about 24% of them singletons. The sequencing input was blood. These receptors all stem from a man between 65 and 79 years old in good health. CDR3s leave out the opening cysteine and the closing phenylalanine or tryptophan.

v_gene: TRBV3-1; CDR3aa: ASRGTGGEAF
v_gene: TRBV20-1; CDR3aa: SAYRDYNSPLH
v_gene: TRBV7-9; CDR3aa: ASSFLAGRASFIDEQF
v_gene: TRBV3-1; CDR3aa: ASSQWDRGKNIQY
v_gene: TRBV7-8; CDR3aa: ASNLRPDEQF
v_gene: TRBV29-1; CDR3aa: SVEIGGSEY
v_gene: TRBV21-1; CDR3aa: ASSKGRGSGPQH
v_gene: TRBV6-1; CDR3aa: ASSEGQVGT
v_gene: TRBV12-3/TRBV12-4; CDR3aa: ASSLDPDTNNEQF
v_gene: TRBV18; CDR3aa: ASSPSGTQEYEQY
v_gene: TRBV5-1; CDR3aa: ASSLEWRVNTDTQY
v_gene: TRBV20-1; CDR3aa: SARESLNTEAF
v_gene: TRBV12-3/TRBV12-4; CDR3aa: ASSLYGQGAYNEQF
v_gene: TRBV20-1; CDR3aa: SAPGLAGGGSDTQY
v_gene: TRBV12-3/TRBV12-4; CDR3aa: ASSAGQYNEQF
v_gene: TRBV2; CDR3aa: AREGERTSGKKGATDTQH
v_gene: TRBV29-1; CDR3aa: SVDRGRDNEQF
v_gene: TRBV7-2; CDR3aa: ASSLAVGTKNTEAF
v_gene: TRBV19; CDR3aa: ASSITRTGILRAF
v_gene: TRBV21-1; CDR3aa: ASSKGARFSGIDEQF
v_gene: TRBV12-3/TRBV12-4; CDR3aa: ASSLGTGGLRGYT
v_gene: TRBV19; CDR3aa: ASLGGGHPSTDTQY
v_gene: TRBV11-2; CDR3aa: ASSLGVRTESNQPQH
v_gene: TRBV5-1; CDR3aa: ASSLGLFRGGTTDTQY
v_gene: TRBV15; CDR3aa: ATSTGIGSNEKLF
v_gene: TRBV7-3; CDR3aa: ASSLWGLAGAGSSYNEQF
v_gene: TRBV20-1; CDR3aa: SATGSSEETQY
v_gene: TRBV7-2; CDR3aa: ASSFTYSDTQY
v_gene: TRBV7-9; CDR3aa: ASSLPEKNLNTGELF
v_gene: TRBV12-3/TRBV12-4; CDR3aa: ASRSPGGLETQY
v_gene: TRBV4-2; CDR3aa: ASSQERGRSTDTQY
v_gene: TRBV7-2; CDR3aa: ASTQAFSGNTIY
v_gene: TRBV4-1; CDR3aa: ASSQVSLGKNIQY
v_gene: TRBV25-1; CDR3aa: ASSSRGREKLF
v_gene: TRBV7-2; CDR3aa: ASSSTQIVGLTQY
v_gene: TRBV6-5; CDR3aa: ASRRDRGDNYGYT
v_gene: TRBV5-1; CDR3aa: ASSFRTSGDSYEQY
v_gene: TRBV12-3/TRBV12-4; CDR3aa: ASTPPGLMNTEAF
v_gene: TRBV14; CDR3aa: ASSRSGTSGRRRDTQY
v_gene: TRBV27; CDR3aa: ASSPRQGQQY
v_gene: TRBV4-1; CDR3aa: ASSQDSPHTGELF
v_gene: TRBV27; CDR3aa: ASSPAGSSNQPQH
v_gene: TRBV12-3/TRBV12-4; CDR3aa: ASSLGVGGSNEQF